The TCR beta chain described here comes from a study of blood T cell repertoires in COVID-19. Turning to the study itself: Sites in the United States, Italy and Spain provided acute and convalescent COVID-19 samples.

Authors' data handling: From reference gene primer amplification, estimates of nucleated cell counts were derived. The assay was immunoSEQ multiplex PCR, and TCRdb's table has in-frame clones only and misses some. The V and J calls and clone size are taken from that table; D and trimming were inferred from the DNA. This table has 15,000 to 20,000 clones, 89% appearing once. The junction had 6 bases not matched to a gene; V was cut back by 2 bases and J by 1 base. This CDR3 region has 15 residues. The germline gives CDR1 GTSNPN, CDR2 SVGIG (reference sequence). This clonotype originated in a man aged 60 to 69 with active COVID-19. V usage is TRBV30 and J usage is TRBJ2-7, with TRBD2 matching over 9 bases. Sequencing was performed on peripheral blood. The CDR3 bases are TGTGCCTGGAGTATACTAGCGGGCCGTTCCTACGAGCAGTACTTC. Protein sequence: CAWSILAGRSYEQYF.